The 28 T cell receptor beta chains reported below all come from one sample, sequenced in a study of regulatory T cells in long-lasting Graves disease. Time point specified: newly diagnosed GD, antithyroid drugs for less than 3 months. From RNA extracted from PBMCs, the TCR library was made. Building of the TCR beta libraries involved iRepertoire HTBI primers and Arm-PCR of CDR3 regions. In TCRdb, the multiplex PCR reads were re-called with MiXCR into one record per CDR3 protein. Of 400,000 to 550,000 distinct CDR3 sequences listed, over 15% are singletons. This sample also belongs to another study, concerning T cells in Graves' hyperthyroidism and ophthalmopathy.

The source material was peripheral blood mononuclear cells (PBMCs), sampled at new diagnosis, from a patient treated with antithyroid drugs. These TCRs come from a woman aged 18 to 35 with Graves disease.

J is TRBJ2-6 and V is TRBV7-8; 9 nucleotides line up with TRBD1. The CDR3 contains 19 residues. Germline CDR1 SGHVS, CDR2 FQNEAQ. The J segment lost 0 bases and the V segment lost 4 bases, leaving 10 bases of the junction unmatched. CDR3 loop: CASSSQDRGSFSGANVLTF. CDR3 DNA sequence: TGTGCCAGCAGCTCTCAAGACAGGGGGTCTTTCTCTGGGGCCAACGTCCTGACTTTC.

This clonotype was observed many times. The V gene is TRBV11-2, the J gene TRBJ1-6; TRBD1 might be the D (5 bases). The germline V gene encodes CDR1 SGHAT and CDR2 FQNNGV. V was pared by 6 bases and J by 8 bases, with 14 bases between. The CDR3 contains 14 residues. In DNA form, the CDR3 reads TGTGCCAGCAGTTCACAGGCTTGGGATTCACCCCTCCACTTT. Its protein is CASSSQAWDSPLHF.

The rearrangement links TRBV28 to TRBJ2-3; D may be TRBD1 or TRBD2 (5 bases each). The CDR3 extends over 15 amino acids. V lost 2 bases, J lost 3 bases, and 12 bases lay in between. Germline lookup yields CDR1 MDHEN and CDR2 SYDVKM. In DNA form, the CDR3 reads TGTGCCAGCAGTTTAGGGGGATGGGCGACAGATACGCAGTATTTT. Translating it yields CASSLGGWATDTQYF.

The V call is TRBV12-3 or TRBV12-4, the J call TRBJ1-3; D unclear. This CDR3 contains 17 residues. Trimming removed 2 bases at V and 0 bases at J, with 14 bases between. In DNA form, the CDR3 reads TGTGCCAGCAGTTTAATAAGGCTGGCAGACTCTGGAAACACCATATATTTT. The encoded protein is CASSLIRLADSGNTIYF.

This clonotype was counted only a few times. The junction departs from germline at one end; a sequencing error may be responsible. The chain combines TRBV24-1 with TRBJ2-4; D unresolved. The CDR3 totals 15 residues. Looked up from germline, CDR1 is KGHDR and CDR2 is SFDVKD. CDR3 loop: CATSDLGVAKDIQYF. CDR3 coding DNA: TGTGCCACCAGTGATTTGGGGGTAGCCAAAGACATTCAGTACTTC.

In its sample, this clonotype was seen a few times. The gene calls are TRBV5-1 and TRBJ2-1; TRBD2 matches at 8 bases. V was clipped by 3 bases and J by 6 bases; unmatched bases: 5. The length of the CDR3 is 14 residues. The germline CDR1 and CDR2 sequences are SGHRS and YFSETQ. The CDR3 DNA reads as TGCGCCAGCAGCTCCCGGGAGGGCCCCAATGAGCAGTTCTTC. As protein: CASSSREGPNEQFF.

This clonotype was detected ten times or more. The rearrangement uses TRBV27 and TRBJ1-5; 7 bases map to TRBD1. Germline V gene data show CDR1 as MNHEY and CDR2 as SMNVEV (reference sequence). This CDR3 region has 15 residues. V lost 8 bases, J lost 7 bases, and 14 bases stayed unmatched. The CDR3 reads CASVAGDRVDQPQHF. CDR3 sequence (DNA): TGTGCCAGCGTGGCCGGAGACAGGGTCGACCAGCCCCAGCATTTT.

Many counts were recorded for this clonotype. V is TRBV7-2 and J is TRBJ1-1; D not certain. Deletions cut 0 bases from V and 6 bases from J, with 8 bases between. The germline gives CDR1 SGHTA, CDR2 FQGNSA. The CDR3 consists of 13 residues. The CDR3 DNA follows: TGTGCCAGCAGCTTAGCGCCCCCCCCTGAAGCTTTCTTT. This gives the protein CASSLAPPPEAFF.

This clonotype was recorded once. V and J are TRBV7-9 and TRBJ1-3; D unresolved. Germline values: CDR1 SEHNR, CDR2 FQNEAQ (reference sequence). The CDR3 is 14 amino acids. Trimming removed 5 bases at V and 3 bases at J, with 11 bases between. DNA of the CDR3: TGTGCCAGCAGCCCCCAGTACCGTGGAAACACCATATATTTT. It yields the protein CASSPQYRGNTIYF.

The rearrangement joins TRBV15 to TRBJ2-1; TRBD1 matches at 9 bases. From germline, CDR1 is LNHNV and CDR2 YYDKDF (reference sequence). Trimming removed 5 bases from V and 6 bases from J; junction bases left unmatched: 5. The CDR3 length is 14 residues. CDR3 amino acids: CATSPRDRVNEQFF. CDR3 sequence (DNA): TGTGCCACCAGCCCCCGGGACAGGGTCAATGAGCAGTTCTTC.

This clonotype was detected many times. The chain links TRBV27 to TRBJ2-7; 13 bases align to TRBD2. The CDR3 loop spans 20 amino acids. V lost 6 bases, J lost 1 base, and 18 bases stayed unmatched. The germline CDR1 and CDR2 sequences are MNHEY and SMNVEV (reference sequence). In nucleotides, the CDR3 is TGTGCCAGCAGAACCCTTCTACGGAGACTAGCGGGAGGCACTTCCTACGAGCAGTACTTC. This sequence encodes CASRTLLRRLAGGTSYEQYF.

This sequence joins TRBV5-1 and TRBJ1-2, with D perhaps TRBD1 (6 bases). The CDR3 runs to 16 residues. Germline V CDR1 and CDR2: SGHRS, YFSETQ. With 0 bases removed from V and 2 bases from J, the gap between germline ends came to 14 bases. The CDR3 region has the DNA TGCGCCAGCAGCTTGGTCGGATCGACAGGAAACTATGGCTACACCTTC. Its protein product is CASSLVGSTGNYGYTF.

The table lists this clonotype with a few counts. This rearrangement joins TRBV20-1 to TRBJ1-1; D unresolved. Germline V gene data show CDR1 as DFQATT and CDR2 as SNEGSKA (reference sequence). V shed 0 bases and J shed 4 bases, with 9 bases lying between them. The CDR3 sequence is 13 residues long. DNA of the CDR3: TGCAGTGCTAGAGATGGACGGTCCACTGAAGCTTTCTTT. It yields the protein CSARDGRSTEAFF.

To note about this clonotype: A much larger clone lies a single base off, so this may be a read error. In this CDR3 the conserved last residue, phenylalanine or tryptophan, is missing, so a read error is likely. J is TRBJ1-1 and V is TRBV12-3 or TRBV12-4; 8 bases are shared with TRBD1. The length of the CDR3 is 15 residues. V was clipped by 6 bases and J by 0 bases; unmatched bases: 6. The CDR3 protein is CASSPTTGVNTEAFS. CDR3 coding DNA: TGTGCCAGCAGCCCGACGACAGGGGTGAACACTGAAGCTTTCTCT.

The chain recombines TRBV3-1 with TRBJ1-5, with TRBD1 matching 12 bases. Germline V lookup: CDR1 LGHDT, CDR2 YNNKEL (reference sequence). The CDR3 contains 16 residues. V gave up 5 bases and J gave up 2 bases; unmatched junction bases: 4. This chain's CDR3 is CASSVGTGGGNQPQHF. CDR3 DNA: TGTGCCAGCAGCGTGGGGACAGGGGGCGGCAATCAGCCCCAGCATTTT.

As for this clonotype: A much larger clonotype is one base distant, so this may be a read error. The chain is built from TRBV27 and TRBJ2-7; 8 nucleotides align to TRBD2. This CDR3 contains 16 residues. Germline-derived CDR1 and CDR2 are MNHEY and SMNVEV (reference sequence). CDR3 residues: CAGSPTSAGGSYEQYF. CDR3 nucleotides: TGTGCCGGCAGTCCAACAAGCGCGGGAGGCTCCTACGAGCAGTACTTC.

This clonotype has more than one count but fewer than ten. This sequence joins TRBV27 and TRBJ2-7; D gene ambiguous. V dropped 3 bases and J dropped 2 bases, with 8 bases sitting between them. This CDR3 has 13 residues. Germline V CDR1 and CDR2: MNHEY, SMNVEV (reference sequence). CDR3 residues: CASSFQEAYEQYF. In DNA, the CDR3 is TGTGCCAGCAGTTTTCAAGAGGCCTACGAGCAGTACTTC.

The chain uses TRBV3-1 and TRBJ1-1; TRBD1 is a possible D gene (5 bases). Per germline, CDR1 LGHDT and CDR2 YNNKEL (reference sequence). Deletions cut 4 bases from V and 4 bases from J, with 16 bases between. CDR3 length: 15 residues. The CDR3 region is CASSPTTPGGTEAFF. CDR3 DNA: TGTGCCAGCAGCCCCACGACACCCGGGGGCACTGAAGCTTTCTTT.

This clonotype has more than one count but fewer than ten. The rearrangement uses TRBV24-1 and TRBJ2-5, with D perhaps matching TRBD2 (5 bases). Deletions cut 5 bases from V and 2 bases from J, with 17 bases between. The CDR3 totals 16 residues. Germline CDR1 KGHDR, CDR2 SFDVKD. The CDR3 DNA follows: TGTGCCACCAGTGTTTACAATCGGACGGGACAAGAGACCCAGTACTTC. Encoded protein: CATSVYNRTGQETQYF.

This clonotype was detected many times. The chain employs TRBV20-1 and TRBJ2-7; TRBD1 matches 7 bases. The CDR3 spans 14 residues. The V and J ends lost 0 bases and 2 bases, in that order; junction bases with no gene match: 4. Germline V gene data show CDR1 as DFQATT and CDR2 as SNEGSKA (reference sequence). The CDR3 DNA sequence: TGCAGTGCTAGAGATCCGACAGGGCCCTACGAGCAGTACTTC. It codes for CSARDPTGPYEQYF.

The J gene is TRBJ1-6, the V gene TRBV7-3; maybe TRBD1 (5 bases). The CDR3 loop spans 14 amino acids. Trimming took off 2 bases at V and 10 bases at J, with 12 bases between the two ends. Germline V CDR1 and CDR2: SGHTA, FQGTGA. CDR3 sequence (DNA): TGTGCCAGCAGCTTACTACCAGGGCAGTCACCCCTCCACTTT. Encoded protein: CASSLLPGQSPLHF.

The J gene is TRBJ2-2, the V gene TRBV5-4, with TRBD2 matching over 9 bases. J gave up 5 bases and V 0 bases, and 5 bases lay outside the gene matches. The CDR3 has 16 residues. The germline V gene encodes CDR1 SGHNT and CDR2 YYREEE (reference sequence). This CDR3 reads CASSLDRGGGTGELFF. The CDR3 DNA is TGTGCCAGCAGCTTGGATCGCGGGGGGGGAACCGGGGAGCTGTTTTTT.

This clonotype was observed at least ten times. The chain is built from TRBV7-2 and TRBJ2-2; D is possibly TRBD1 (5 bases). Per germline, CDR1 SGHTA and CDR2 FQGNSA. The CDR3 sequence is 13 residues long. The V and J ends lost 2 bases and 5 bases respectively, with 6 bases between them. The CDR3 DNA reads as TGTGCCAGCAGCTTAAGACAGACCGGGGAGCTGTTTTTT. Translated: CASSLRQTGELFF.

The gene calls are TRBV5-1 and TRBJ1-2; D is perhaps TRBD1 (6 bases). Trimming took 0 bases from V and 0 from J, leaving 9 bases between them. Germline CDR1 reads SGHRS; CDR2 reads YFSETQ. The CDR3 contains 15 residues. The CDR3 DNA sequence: TGCGCCAGCAGCTTGGTATCAGGGGCTAACTATGGCTACACCTTC. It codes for CASSLVSGANYGYTF.

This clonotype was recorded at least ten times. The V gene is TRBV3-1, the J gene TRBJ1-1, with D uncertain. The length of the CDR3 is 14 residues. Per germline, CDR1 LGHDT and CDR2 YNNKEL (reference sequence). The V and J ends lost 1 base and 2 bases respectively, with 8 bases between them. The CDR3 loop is CASSQVGRNTEAFF. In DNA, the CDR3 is TGTGCCAGCAGCCAAGTAGGCAGAAACACTGAAGCTTTCTTT.

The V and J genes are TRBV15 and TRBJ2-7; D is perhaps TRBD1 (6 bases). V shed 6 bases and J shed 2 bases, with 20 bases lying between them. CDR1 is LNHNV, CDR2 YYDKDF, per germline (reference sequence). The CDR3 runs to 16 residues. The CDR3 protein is CATRSASDSDPYEQYF. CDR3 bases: TGTGCCACCAGGTCCGCCTCGGACAGTGACCCCTACGAGCAGTACTTC.

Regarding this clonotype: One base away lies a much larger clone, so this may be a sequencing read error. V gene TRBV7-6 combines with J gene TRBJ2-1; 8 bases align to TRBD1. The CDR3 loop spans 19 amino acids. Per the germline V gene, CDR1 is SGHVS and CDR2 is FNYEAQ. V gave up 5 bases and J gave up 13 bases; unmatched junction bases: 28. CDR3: CASSQDYLAGGASQETQFF. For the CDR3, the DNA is TGTGCCAGCAGCCAAGATTATTTGGCAGGGGGCGCCTCCCAAGAGACCCAGTTCTTC.

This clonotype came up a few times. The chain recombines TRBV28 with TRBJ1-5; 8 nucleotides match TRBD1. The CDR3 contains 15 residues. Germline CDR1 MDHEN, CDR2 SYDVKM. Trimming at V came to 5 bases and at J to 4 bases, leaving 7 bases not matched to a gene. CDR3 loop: CASSASGQGNQPQHF. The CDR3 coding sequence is TGTGCCAGCAGTGCATCAGGACAGGGTAATCAGCCCCAGCATTTT. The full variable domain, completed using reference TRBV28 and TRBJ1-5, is DVKVTQSSRYLVKRTGEKVFLECVQDMDHENMFWYRQDPGLGLRLIYFSYDVKMKEKGDIPEGYSVSREKKERFSLILESASTNQTSMYLCASSASGQGNQPQHFGDGTRLSIL.